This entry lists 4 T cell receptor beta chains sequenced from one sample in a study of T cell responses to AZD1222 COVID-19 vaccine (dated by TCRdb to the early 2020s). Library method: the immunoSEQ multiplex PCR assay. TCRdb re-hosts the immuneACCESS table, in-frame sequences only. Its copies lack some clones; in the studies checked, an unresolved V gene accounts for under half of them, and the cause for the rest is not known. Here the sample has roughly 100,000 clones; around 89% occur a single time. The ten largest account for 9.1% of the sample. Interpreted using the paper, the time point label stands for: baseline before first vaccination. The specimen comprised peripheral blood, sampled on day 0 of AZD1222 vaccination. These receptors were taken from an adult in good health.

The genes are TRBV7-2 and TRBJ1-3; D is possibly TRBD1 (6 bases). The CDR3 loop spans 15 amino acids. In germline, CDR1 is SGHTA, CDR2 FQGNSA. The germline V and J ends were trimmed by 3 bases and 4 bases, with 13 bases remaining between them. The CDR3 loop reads CASSFRGAGGNTIYF. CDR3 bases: TGTGCCAGCAGCTTCAGGGGAGCAGGAGGAAACACCATATATTTT.

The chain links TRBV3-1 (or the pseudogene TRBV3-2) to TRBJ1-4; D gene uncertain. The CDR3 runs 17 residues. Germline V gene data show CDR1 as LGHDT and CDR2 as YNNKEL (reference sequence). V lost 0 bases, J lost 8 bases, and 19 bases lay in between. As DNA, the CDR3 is TGTGCCAGCAGCCAAGATGGGTCGTTCTCGCGAAGGGAAAAACTGTTTTTT. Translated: CASSQDGSFSRREKLFF.

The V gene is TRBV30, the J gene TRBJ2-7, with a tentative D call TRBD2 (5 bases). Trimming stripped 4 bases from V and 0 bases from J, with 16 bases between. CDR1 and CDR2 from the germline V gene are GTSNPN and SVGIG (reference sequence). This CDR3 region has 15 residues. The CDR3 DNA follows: TGTGCCTGGACGGGGAAGGCGGGCTTCTCCTACGAGCAGTACTTC. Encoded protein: CAWTGKAGFSYEQYF.

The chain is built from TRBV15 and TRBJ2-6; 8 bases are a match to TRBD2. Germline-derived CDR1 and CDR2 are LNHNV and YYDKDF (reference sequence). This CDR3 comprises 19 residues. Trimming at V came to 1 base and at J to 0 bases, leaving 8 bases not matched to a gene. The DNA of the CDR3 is TGTGCCACCAGCAGAGTGGGTAGCGGGATCCCCTCTGGGGCCAACGTCCTGACTTTC. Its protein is CATSRVGSGIPSGANVLTF.